Each of the 17 T cell receptor beta chains below was sequenced from the same sample in a study of identical twins. One entry per CDR3 protein results from TCRdb running MiXCR on the 5' RACE reads. Here the sample spans around 490,000 distinct CDR3 sequences, about 22% being singletons. These data also featured in a second study, about yellow fever vaccine responses in identical twins.

What was sequenced was CD4+ T cells sorted from blood. These receptors came from a young woman in good health.

This clonotype was seen repeatedly, ten times or more. The chain is built from TRBV3-1 and TRBJ2-7; D is undetermined. There are 11 residues in the CDR3. Germline CDR1 and CDR2: LGHDT and YNNKEL (reference sequence). V lost 3 bases and J 7 bases, leaving 7 bases between the germline ends. CDR3 nucleotides: TGTGCCAGCAGCCACCAGAGGGAGCAGTACTTC. Protein: CASSHQREQYF.

A few counts support this clonotype. This chain joins TRBV10-3 and TRBJ1-1; tentative D call: TRBD1 (6 bases). CDR1 and CDR2 (germline): ENHRY, SYGVKD. Trimming stripped 8 bases from V and 1 base from J, with 11 bases between. This CDR3 spans 13 amino acids. In nucleotides, the CDR3 is TGTGCCATCGGGGGCAGTGGGAACACTGAAGCTTTCTTT. Translated: CAIGGSGNTEAFF.

In this sample, this clonotype turned up a few times. This sequence joins TRBV10-3 and TRBJ2-2; D not resolved. Germline values: CDR1 ENHRY, CDR2 SYGVKD. V lost 0 bases to trimming and J lost 10 bases, with 15 bases between them. CDR3 length equals 15 residues. This chain's CDR3 is CAISESSRLPEELFF. The CDR3 DNA is TGTGCCATCAGTGAGTCGTCGCGGCTGCCGGAGGAGCTGTTTTTT.

The chain is built from TRBV7-2 and TRBJ2-1, with 7 bases identical to TRBD2. Trimming took 1 base from V and 7 from J; bases not matched to a gene: 7. This CDR3 is built from 15 residues. From germline, CDR1 is SGHTA and CDR2 FQGNSA. The CDR3 spells CASSLGSGTFNEQFF. CDR3 nucleotides: TGTGCCAGCAGCTTAGGAAGCGGGACGTTTAATGAGCAGTTCTTC.

CDR3 coding DNA: TGTGCCATCAAGGAGGTGGGGGATACGCAGTATTTT. This sequence encodes CAIKEVGDTQYF. The V and J genes are TRBV10-3 and TRBJ2-3; tentative D call: TRBD2 (5 bases). Trimming left V 7 bases short and J 6 bases short, with 11 bases between. Germline assignment: CDR1 ENHRY and CDR2 SYGVKD. The CDR3 covers 12 residues.

This clonotype was observed a few times. V usage is TRBV7-2 and J usage is TRBJ2-1, with 9 bases that match TRBD2. The junction had 6 bases not matched to a gene; V was cut back by 7 bases and J by 5 bases. The CDR3 runs to 14 residues. Germline V CDR1 and CDR2: SGHTA, FQGNSA. This chain's CDR3 is CASTLGLAHNEQFF. As DNA, the CDR3 is TGTGCCAGCACCCTAGGACTAGCGCACAATGAGCAGTTCTTC.

This clonotype was observed a handful of times. V gene TRBV3-1 combines with J gene TRBJ2-5; no clear D gene. Trimming removed 4 bases at V and 7 bases at J, with 10 bases between. The CDR3 is 12 residues long. Germline values: CDR1 LGHDT, CDR2 YNNKEL (reference sequence). The CDR3 DNA sequence: TGTGCCAGCAGCCCCCCCTCCGGGACCCAGTACTTC. Its translation is CASSPPSGTQYF.

This clonotype was found a few times. The chain combines TRBV10-3 with TRBJ2-7, with D possibly TRBD2 on 6 matching bases. This CDR3 region has 14 residues. V was pared by 2 bases and J by 2 bases, with 10 bases between. Per the germline V gene, CDR1 is ENHRY and CDR2 is SYGVKD. The CDR3 region has the DNA TGTGCCATCAGTGAGCGGGGACTTCCCTACGAGCAGTACTTC. Amino acid sequence: CAISERGLPYEQYF.

This clonotype occurred a few times. This sequence joins TRBV27 and TRBJ2-1; 8 bases are a match to TRBD1. The CDR3 runs 16 residues. CDR1 is MNHEY, CDR2 SMNVEV, per germline (reference sequence). The J segment lost 0 bases and the V segment lost 3 bases, leaving 4 bases of the junction unmatched. The CDR3 region has the DNA TGTGCCAGCAGTTTTACAGGGGGGATCTCCTACAATGAGCAGTTCTTC. Translated, it gives CASSFTGGISYNEQFF.

The chain is built from TRBV20-1 and TRBJ2-1, with TRBD2 matching over 10 bases. The CDR3 extends over 14 amino acids. The ends lost 5 bases at V and 7 bases at J; junction bases unmatched: 8. Per germline, CDR1 DFQATT and CDR2 SNEGSKA (reference sequence). The CDR3 protein is CSAESGRAPNEQFF. In nucleotides, the CDR3 is TGCAGTGCTGAGAGCGGGAGGGCCCCGAATGAGCAGTTCTTC.

The chain recombines TRBV24-1 with TRBJ2-1; 7 positions match TRBD2. The length of the CDR3 is 18 residues. Germline trimming cut 4 bases from V and 3 bases from J; bases unmatched to any gene: 14. Germline CDR1 is KGHDR and CDR2 is SFDVKD. CDR3 loop: CATSEMLEVAGHYNEQFF. The CDR3 region has the DNA TGTGCCACCAGTGAAATGCTTGAAGTAGCGGGCCACTACAATGAGCAGTTCTTC.

The chain uses TRBV28 and TRBJ1-2; 7 positions agree with TRBD1. The trim removed 7 bases at V and 2 bases at J, leaving 10 bases unmatched. The CDR3 covers 15 residues. The germline V gene has CDR1 MDHEN and CDR2 SYDVKM. CDR3 coding DNA: TGTGCCAGCACCCTTGTACCGGGACAGAACTATGGCTACACCTTC. It is translated as CASTLVPGQNYGYTF.

The J gene is TRBJ2-1, the V gene TRBV5-1, with D possibly called TRBD1 or TRBD2 (5 bases each). Germline V gives CDR1 SGHRS, CDR2 YFSETQ. V lost 0 bases and J lost 4, with 11 bases in between. The CDR3 has 15 amino acids. CDR3 nucleotide sequence: TGCGCCAGCAGCTTGGCGGGGCCAGGATACAATGAGCAGTTCTTC. Its translation: CASSLAGPGYNEQFF.

This clonotype was observed at least ten times. At one boundary the junction diverges from the germline segment, which might be a read error. The chain combines TRBV5-1 with TRBJ2-3; 8 bases align to TRBD1. The length of the CDR3 is 14 residues. Germline CDR1 and CDR2: SGHRS and YFSETQ. This CDR3 is CASRPGQGTDTQYF. DNA of the CDR3: TGTGCCAGCAGGCCGGGACAGGGCACAGATACGCAGTATTTT. Looking up the rest from reference TRBV5-1 and TRBJ2-3 gives the full variable domain: KAGVTQTPRYLIKTRGQQVTLSCSPISGHRSVSWYQQTPGQGLQFLFEYFSETQRNKGNFPGRFSGRQFSNSRSEMNVSTLELGDSALYLCASRPGQGTDTQYFGPGTRLTVL.

The chain couples TRBV12-3 or TRBV12-4 to TRBJ2-5, with 8 bases identical to TRBD2. V shed 5 bases and J 5 bases; nucleotides not matched to a gene: 10. The CDR3 contains 15 residues. The CDR3 spells CASSPNRGGRETQYF. The CDR3 nucleotides read TGTGCCAGCAGTCCCAATCGGGGGGGCCGGGAGACCCAGTACTTC.

There are many counts of this clonotype. This chain uses TRBV5-6 with TRBJ2-1, with D possibly being TRBD1 (6 bases). CDR1 and CDR2 (germline): SGHDT, YYEEEE. The CDR3 extends over 14 amino acids. V shed 2 bases and J shed 6 bases, with 12 bases lying between them. The CDR3 region has the DNA TGTGCCAGCAGCTTTGGCAGGGGCAGCAATGAGCAGTTCTTC. Protein: CASSFGRGSNEQFF.

Only a few counts were recorded for this clonotype. The chain is built from TRBV27 and TRBJ2-2; 7 bases line up with TRBD2. This CDR3 contains 16 residues. Germline loops: CDR1 MNHEY, CDR2 SMNVEV (reference sequence). The ends lost 5 bases at V and 2 bases at J; junction bases unmatched: 8. The CDR3, as DNA: TGTGCCAGCAGTCTAAGATGGGGGGGAAACACCGGGGAGCTGTTTTTT. Protein sequence: CASSLRWGGNTGELFF.